The 10 T cell receptor beta chains presented below share a single source sample, sequenced in a study of blood T cell repertoires in COVID-19 (dated by TCRdb to about 2020). Library preparation employed the immunoSEQ multiplex PCR assay. TCRdb obtained this table from immuneACCESS and retained in-frame rearrangements with V and J assigned. These tables miss some clones; where compared with another copy, unresolved V genes account for less than half of the shortfall, and the remainder is unexplained. The sample data list tens of thousands of clones, and roughly 88% of these were observed just once. The top ten hold 7% to 8% of the sample. Sample: peripheral blood. The receptors shown here come from a woman between 50 and 59 years old with active COVID-19.

This rearrangement joins TRBV6-2 or TRBV6-3 to TRBJ1-6, with TRBD1 identical over 9 bases. CDR1 is MNHEY and CDR2 is SVGEGT in the germline V gene. Trimming at V came to 5 bases and at J to 9 bases, leaving 5 bases not matched to a gene. The CDR3 length is 14 residues. The DNA for the CDR3 is TGTGCCAGCAGTAAGGGACAGGGTGGTTCACCCCTCCACTTT. It is translated as CASSKGQGGSPLHF.

The V and J genes are TRBV6-2 or TRBV6-3 and TRBJ2-1; D gene unclear. Germline CDR1 is MNHEY and CDR2 is SVGEGT. This CDR3 is built from 14 residues. Deletions cut 2 bases from V and 0 bases from J, with 5 bases between. This CDR3 is CASSYLSSYNEQFF. For the CDR3, the DNA is TGTGCCAGCAGTTACCTTAGCTCCTACAATGAGCAGTTCTTC.

The V call is TRBV28, the J call TRBJ1-3; weak D call: TRBD1 (5 bases). Per germline, CDR1 MDHEN and CDR2 SYDVKM. V lost 6 bases and J lost 0, with 12 bases in between. The CDR3 loop spans 15 amino acids. The CDR3 DNA sequence: TGTGCCAGCAGAACCCCAGGGCTCTCTGGAAACACCATATATTTT. Protein: CASRTPGLSGNTIYF.

The CDR3, as DNA: TGTGCCAGCAGCGAGACTAGTACGGGCACCGGGGAGCTGTTTTTT. It specifies CASSETSTGTGELFF. The chain is built from TRBV7-9 and TRBJ2-2, with D possibly TRBD2 on 6 matching bases. V dropped 5 bases and J dropped 4 bases, with 14 bases sitting between them. The CDR3 length is 15 residues. The V gene's germline CDR1 is SEHNR and CDR2 FQNEAQ (reference sequence).

The chain uses TRBV5-6 and TRBJ2-1, with D perhaps matching TRBD2 (6 bases). This CDR3 comprises 13 residues. Trimming removed 0 bases from V and 8 bases from J, with 9 bases in between. Germline lookup yields CDR1 SGHDT and CDR2 YYEEEE. The CDR3 here is CASSLGASDEQFF. DNA of the CDR3: TGTGCCAGCAGCTTGGGGGCTAGCGATGAGCAGTTCTTC.

This sequence joins TRBV9 and TRBJ2-7, with D perhaps matching TRBD2 (5 bases). The CDR3 has 13 residues. Germline V gene lookup returns CDR1 SGDLS and CDR2 YYNGEE. V lost 3 bases and J lost 7, with 14 bases in between. Here the CDR3 DNA reads TGTGCCAGCAGCGCCGGACTTGGCTTGGAGCAGTACTTC. Translation gives CASSAGLGLEQYF.

This rearrangement joins TRBV6-6 to TRBJ1-1, with D unclear. Germline loops: CDR1 MNHNY, CDR2 SVGAGI (reference sequence). The CDR3 has 16 residues. Between the trimmed V and J ends, which lost 2 bases and 2 bases, there was a span of 15 bases. The CDR3 loop reads CASSYPARGVNTEAFF. The CDR3, as DNA: TGTGCCAGCAGTTACCCAGCGCGAGGAGTAAACACTGAAGCTTTCTTT.

V usage is TRBV24-1 and J usage is TRBJ1-5, with D possibly matching TRBD1 (6 bases). Germline V CDR1 and CDR2: KGHDR, SFDVKD. V dropped 7 bases and J dropped 4 bases, with 16 bases sitting between them. The CDR3 is 15 amino acids. The CDR3 nucleotides are TGTGCCACCAGCCTCGGGGGGGCCACGAATCAGCCCCAGCATTTT. This gives the protein CATSLGGATNQPQHF.

V gene TRBV6-5 combines with J gene TRBJ1-1; D is unresolved. The CDR3 is 11 amino acids. V lost 6 bases and J lost 7, with 9 bases in between. CDR1 and CDR2 (germline): MNHEY, SVGAGI. The CDR3 reads CASSVSLEAFF. In DNA form, the CDR3 reads TGTGCCAGCAGCGTCTCCCTTGAAGCTTTCTTT.

This chain uses TRBV5-1 with TRBJ2-1; TRBD2 might be the D (6 bases). Germline-derived CDR1 and CDR2 are SGHRS and YFSETQ. The CDR3 runs to 14 residues. V lost 3 bases to trimming and J lost 5 bases, with 12 bases between them. The CDR3 DNA reads as TGCGCCAGCAGCTCGGGACTGGCCCACAATGAGCAGTTCTTC. Protein: CASSSGLAHNEQFF.